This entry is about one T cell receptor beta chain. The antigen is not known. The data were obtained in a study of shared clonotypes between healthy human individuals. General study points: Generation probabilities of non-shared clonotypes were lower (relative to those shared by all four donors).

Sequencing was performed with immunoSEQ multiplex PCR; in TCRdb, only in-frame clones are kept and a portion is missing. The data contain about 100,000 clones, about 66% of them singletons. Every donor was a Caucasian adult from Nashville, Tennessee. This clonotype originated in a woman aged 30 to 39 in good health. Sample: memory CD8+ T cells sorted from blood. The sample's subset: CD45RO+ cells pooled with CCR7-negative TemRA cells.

In nucleotides, the CDR3 is TGTGCCAGCAGCTTATGGACAGGGGTCGCCTACGAGCAGTACTTC. It translates to CASSLWTGVAYEQYF. V usage is TRBV11-1 and J usage is TRBJ2-7; 9 bases map to TRBD1. This CDR3 has 15 amino acids. Looked up from germline, CDR1 is SGHAT and CDR2 is FQDESV (reference sequence). V was pared by 2 bases and J by 2 bases, with 4 bases of the junction left unmatched. Full variable domain (remainder filled in from reference TRBV11-1 and TRBJ2-7): EAEVAQSPRYKITEKSQAVAFWCDPISGHATLYWYRQILGQGPELLVQFQDESVVDDSQLPKDRFSAERLKGVDSTLKIQPAELGDSAMYLCASSLWTGVAYEQYFGPGTRLTVT.